These T cell receptor beta chains were read from a single sample in a study of cytomegalovirus exposure and HLA in healthy donors. Clones were sequenced by immunoSEQ multiplex PCR, and TCRdb holds only the in-frame ones, with some missing. The table records some 190,000 clones, approximately 75% of them present only once. Sequencing was performed on PBMCs. Receptors were obtained from a man aged 25 to 40 in good health and CMV-seropositive. Both conserved end residues are part of each CDR3. The order of the fields is D gene, J gene, clone size, V gene, CDR3 protein, CDR3 DNA. The D gene is left open where the match is weak. Not every row has a clone size; where given, it reads once, few, many or a size class.

>-|TRBJ2-7|-|TRBV7-5
CARSPWAGTSEYEQYF
TGTGCCAGAAGCCCCTGGGCCGGGACTAGCGAATACGAGCAGTACTTC
>-|TRBJ1-1|-|TRBV7-3
CASSLWGPRSTEAFF
TGTGCCAGCAGCTTATGGGGGCCAAGAAGCACTGAAGCTTTCTTT
>-|TRBJ2-3|-|TRBV29-1
CSVERGTDTQYF
TGCAGCGTTGAACGGGGGACAGATACGCAGTATTTT
>TRBD1|TRBJ2-7|-|TRBV11-2
CASTLTGGYNEQYF
TGTGCCAGCACCTTGACAGGGGGCTATAACGAGCAGTACTTC
>TRBD1|TRBJ2-1|-|TRBV14
CASGQGASYNEQFF
TGTGCCAGCGGACAGGGGGCCTCCTACAATGAGCAGTTCTTC
>-|TRBJ2-7|-|TRBV6-5
CASRMTRNSYEQYF
TGTGCCAGCAGGATGACTAGAAACTCCTACGAGCAGTACTTC
>-|TRBJ1-1|once|TRBV4-3
CASSQVMGLGTEAFF
TGCGCCAGCAGCCAAGTGATGGGGCTTGGCACTGAAGCTTTCTTT
>TRBD2|TRBJ2-7|-|TRBV7-9
CASSYISGLAGNYEQYF
TGTGCCAGCAGCTATATATCTGGACTAGCGGGGAACTACGAGCAGTACTTC
>-|TRBJ2-7|-|TRBV18
CASSPLGDIGEQYF
TGTGCCAGCTCACCACTAGGGGACATCGGCGAGCAGTACTTC
>-|TRBJ1-1|few|TRBV19
CTSSIGQSGTEAFF
TGTACCAGTAGTATAGGGCAGTCGGGCACTGAAGCTTTCTTT
>-|TRBJ2-7|-|TRBV12-5
CASGRTASYEQYF
TGTGCTAGTGGTAGGACAGCCTCCTACGAGCAGTACTTC
>-|TRBJ1-4|few|TRBV19
CASGPQGLNEKLFF
TGTGCCAGTGGCCCACAGGGTCTTAATGAAAAACTGTTTTTT
>-|TRBJ1-5|-|TRBV10-3
CAISESDNSNQPQHF
TGTGCCATCAGTGAGTCGGACAATAGCAATCAGCCCCAGCATTTT
>TRBD1|TRBJ1-2|-|TRBV28
CASSWPWDRSNYGYTF
TGTGCCAGCAGTTGGCCTTGGGACAGAAGCAACTATGGCTACACCTTC
>-|TRBJ1-2|few|TRBV15
CATSRGEAGLYGYTF
TGTGCCACCAGCAGAGGGGAGGCAGGCCTATATGGCTACACCTTC
>-|TRBJ2-5|few|TRBV12-5
CASGLHNQETQYF
TGTGCTAGTGGTTTGCACAACCAAGAGACCCAGTACTTC
>-|TRBJ2-7|-|TRBV5-1
CASSLAGNSYEQYF
TGCGCCAGCAGCTTGGCCGGGAACTCCTACGAGCAGTACTTC
>-|TRBJ2-3|-|TRBV4-2
CASSQESGQDTQYF
TGTGCCAGCAGCCAAGAAAGCGGGCAAGATACGCAGTATTTT
>TRBD1|TRBJ1-3|-|TRBV5-1
CASSTTGEGNTIYF
TGCGCCAGCAGCACCACAGGGGAAGGAAACACCATATATTTT
>TRBD1|TRBJ1-2|-|TRBV7-9
CASTRQGDGNGYTF
TGTGCCAGCACCAGACAGGGCGACGGGAATGGCTACACCTTC
>-|TRBJ2-7|-|TRBV6-5
CASSYSGSTYEQYF
TGTGCCAGCAGTTACTCAGGGAGCACCTACGAGCAGTACTTC
>TRBD1|TRBJ1-2|-|TRBV4-2
CASSRTDRDHGYTF
TGTGCCAGCAGCCGAACAGACAGGGATCATGGCTACACCTTC
>TRBD2|TRBJ2-3|-|TRBV9
CASSSGRTSGGVVMGTDTQYF
TGTGCCAGCAGCTCCGGGAGGACTAGCGGGGGGGTGGTGATGGGCACAGATACGCAGTATTTT
>TRBD2|TRBJ2-2|-|TRBV19
CASSRLAGGSFANTGELFF
TGTGCCAGTAGCAGACTAGCGGGAGGGTCATTCGCGAACACCGGGGAGCTGTTTTTT
>TRBD1|TRBJ1-2|once|TRBV2
CASKRQGAMNYGYTF
TGTGCCAGCAAACGACAGGGCGCTATGAACTATGGCTACACCTTC
>TRBD2|TRBJ2-5|-|TRBV7-9
CASSPRGSGTAGSETQYF
TGTGCCAGCAGCCCCCGAGGTAGCGGGACTGCTGGCTCGGAGACCCAGTACTTC
>TRBD2|TRBJ2-7|-|TRBV7-9
CASSLGLAGENYEQYF
TGTGCCAGCAGCTTAGGGCTAGCGGGAGAGAACTACGAGCAGTACTTC
>TRBD2|TRBJ2-2|-|TRBV27
CASSPAGGLTGELFF
TGTGCCAGCAGTCCCGCGGGAGGACTCACCGGGGAGCTGTTTTTT
>-|TRBJ1-1|-|TRBV18
CASSPRHPLNTEAFF
TGTGCCAGCTCACCACGACACCCGCTGAACACTGAAGCTTTCTTT
>-|TRBJ1-5|-|TRBV7-5
CARRSRDFPLQPQHF
TGTGCCAGAAGAAGCCGGGACTTCCCTCTGCAGCCCCAGCATTTT
>TRBD1|TRBJ2-7|-|TRBV9
CASSVAGTAYEQYF
TGTGCCAGCAGCGTAGCCGGGACAGCCTACGAGCAGTACTTC
>TRBD1|TRBJ2-3|-|TRBV9
CASSVATGERSTDTQYF
TGTGCCAGCAGCGTAGCTACAGGGGAGCGGAGCACAGATACGCAGTATTTT
>TRBD2|TRBJ2-7|-|TRBV15
CATRGGGTEQYF
TGTGCCACCAGGGGGGGAGGGACCGAGCAGTACTTC
>-|TRBJ1-1|-|TRBV7-3
CASSLMGETEAFF
TGTGCCAGCAGTCTTATGGGCGAAACTGAAGCTTTCTTT
>-|TRBJ1-2|-|TRBV4-3
CASSQTQANYGYTF
TGCGCCAGCAGCCAGACACAAGCTAACTATGGCTACACCTTC
>TRBD2|TRBJ2-1|-|TRBV5-4
CASSLSGIDNEQFF
TGTGCCAGCAGCTTGAGCGGGATTGACAATGAGCAGTTCTTC
>-|TRBJ2-5|-|TRBV18
CASRRQGQETQYF
TGTGCCAGCCGGCGGCAGGGCCAAGAGACCCAGTACTTC
>-|TRBJ2-3|once|TRBV7-2
CASSLAEGGTPPWDTQYF
TGTGCCAGCAGCCTCGCGGAGGGTGGGACCCCGCCTTGGGATACGCAGTATTTT
>-|TRBJ2-7|-|TRBV4-3
CASSHGGGDYEQYF
TGCGCCAGCAGCCACGGGGGAGGTGACTACGAGCAGTACTTC
>TRBD1|TRBJ1-2|-|TRBV27
CASSPLGQVGGYTF
TGTGCCAGCAGTCCCCTCGGACAGGTCGGTGGCTACACCTTC